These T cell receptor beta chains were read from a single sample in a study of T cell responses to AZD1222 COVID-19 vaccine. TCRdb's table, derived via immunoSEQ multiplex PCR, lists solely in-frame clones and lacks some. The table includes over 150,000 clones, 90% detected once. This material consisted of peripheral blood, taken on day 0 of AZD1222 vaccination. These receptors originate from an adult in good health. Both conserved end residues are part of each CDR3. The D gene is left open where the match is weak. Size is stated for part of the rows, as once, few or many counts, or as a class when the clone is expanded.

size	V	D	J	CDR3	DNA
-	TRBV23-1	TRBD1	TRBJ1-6	CARGGQGGSPLHF	TGCGCCAGAGGGGGACAGGGAGGTTCACCCCTCCACTTT
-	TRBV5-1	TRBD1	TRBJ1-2	CASSLGRTGGAEGYTF	TGCGCCAGCAGCTTGGGCCGGACAGGGGGCGCGGAGGGCTACACCTTC
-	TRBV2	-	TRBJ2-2	CAGSLWAENTGELFF	TGTGCCGGTTCCCTTTGGGCAGAAAACACCGGGGAGCTGTTTTTT
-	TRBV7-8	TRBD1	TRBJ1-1	CASSLGTGGVSEAFF	TGTGCCAGCAGCTTGGGGACAGGGGGCGTTTCTGAAGCTTTCTTT
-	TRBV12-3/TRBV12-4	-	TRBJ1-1	CASRLFGGTEAFF	TGTGCCAGCAGGCTCTTCGGGGGCACTGAAGCTTTCTTT
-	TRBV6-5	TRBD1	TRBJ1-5	CASNRQGIGNQPQHF	TGTGCCAGCAACAGACAGGGGATCGGTAATCAGCCCCAGCATTTT
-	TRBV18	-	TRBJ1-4	CASSPPYRTNEKLFF	TGTGCCAGCTCACCACCTTACAGAACTAATGAAAAACTGTTTTTT
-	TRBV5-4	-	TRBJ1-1	CASSLQTGMNTEAFF	TGTGCCAGCAGCCTCCAGACAGGCATGAACACTGAAGCTTTCTTT
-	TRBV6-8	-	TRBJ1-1	CASRHPDRGWETEAFF	TGTGCCAGCAGACACCCTGACAGAGGATGGGAGACTGAAGCTTTCTTT
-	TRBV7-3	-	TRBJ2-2	CASSSLRGADTGELFF	TGTGCCAGCAGCTCCCTTCGGGGGGCGGACACCGGGGAGCTGTTTTTT
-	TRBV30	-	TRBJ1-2	CAWREGGFDGYTF	TGTGCCTGGCGCGAGGGGGGCTTTGATGGCTACACCTTC
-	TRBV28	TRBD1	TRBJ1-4	CATRTGGNEKLFF	TGTGCCACCCGGACAGGGGGCAATGAAAAACTGTTTTTT
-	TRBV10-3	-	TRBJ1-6	CATERGVHNSPLHF	TGTGCCACGGAGCGAGGGGTCCATAATTCACCCCTCCACTTT
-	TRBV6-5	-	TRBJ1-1	CASSYRGINTEAFF	TGTGCCAGCAGTTACAGGGGGATCAACACTGAAGCTTTCTTT
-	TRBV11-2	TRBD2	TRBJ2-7	CASSWGGSSYEQYF	TGTGCCAGCAGCTGGGGGGGGAGCTCCTACGAGCAGTACTTC
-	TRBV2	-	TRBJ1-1	CASSDSQNTEAFF	TGTGCCAGCAGTGATTCCCAGAACACTGAAGCTTTCTTT
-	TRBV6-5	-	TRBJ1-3	CASSRDGGNTIYF	TGTGCCAGCAGTCGGGACGGTGGAAACACCATATATTTT
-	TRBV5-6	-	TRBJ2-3	CASSQVRTDTQYF	TGTGCCAGCAGCCAAGTACGCACAGATACGCAGTATTTT
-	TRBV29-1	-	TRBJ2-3	CSGDGPNPIRGLADTQYF	TGCAGCGGTGATGGTCCAAACCCGATTCGGGGTTTGGCTGATACGCAGTATTTT
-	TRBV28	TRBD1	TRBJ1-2	CASSLRGGANYGYTF	TGTGCCAGCAGTTTACGAGGGGGCGCTAACTATGGCTACACCTTC
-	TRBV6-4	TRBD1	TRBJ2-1	CASSTDRAPRSYNEQFF	TGTGCCAGCTCAACTGACAGGGCCCCTCGCTCCTACAATGAGCAGTTCTTC
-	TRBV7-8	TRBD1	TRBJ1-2	CASSPRDSPLGYTF	TGTGCCAGCAGCCCACGGGACAGTCCTTTAGGCTACACCTTC
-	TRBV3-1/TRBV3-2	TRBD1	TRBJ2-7	CASSAQGAEQYF	TGTGCCAGCAGCGCCCAGGGGGCCGAGCAGTACTTC
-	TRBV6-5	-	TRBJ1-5	CASSYSAGIQPQHF	TGTGCCAGCAGTTACTCCGCCGGAATTCAGCCCCAGCATTTT
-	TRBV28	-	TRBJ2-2	CASSLQGQTTGELFF	TGTGCCAGCAGTTTACAAGGGCAGACCACCGGGGAGCTGTTTTTT
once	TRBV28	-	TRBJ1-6	CASSFRGAPYNSPLHF	TGTGCCAGCAGTTTCCGGGGGGCGCCGTATAATTCACCCCTCCACTTT
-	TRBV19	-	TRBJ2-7	CASAKTKRYEQYF	TGTGCCAGCGCTAAAACTAAGCGTTACGAGCAGTACTTC
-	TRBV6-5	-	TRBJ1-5	CASSAELGNNQPQHF	TGTGCCAGCTCTGCGGAGCTGGGGAACAATCAGCCCCAGCATTTT
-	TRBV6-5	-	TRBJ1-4	CASSKGSGEKLFF	TGTGCCAGCAGTAAGGGATCAGGCGAAAAACTGTTTTTT
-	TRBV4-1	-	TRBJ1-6	CASSQDPSGTHNSPLHF	TGCGCCAGCAGCCAAGATCCATCCGGGACCCACAATTCACCCCTCCACTTT
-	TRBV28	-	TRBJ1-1	CASSSGLQGTEAFF	TGTGCCAGCAGTTCCGGGTTGCAGGGCACTGAAGCTTTCTTT
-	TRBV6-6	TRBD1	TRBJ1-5	CASSTTGRNQPQHF	TGTGCCAGCAGTACGACAGGGAGGAATCAGCCCCAGCATTTT
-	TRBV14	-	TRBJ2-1	CASSQVGGRLSNEQFF	TGTGCCAGCAGCCAAGTTGGGGGCCGACTCTCCAATGAGCAGTTCTTC
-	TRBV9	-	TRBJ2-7	CASSVGPDEQYF	TGTGCCAGCAGCGTAGGCCCGGACGAGCAGTACTTC
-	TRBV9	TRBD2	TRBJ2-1	CASSVGSGGAGEQFF	TGTGCCAGCAGCGTAGGGAGCGGGGGGGCCGGTGAGCAGTTCTTC
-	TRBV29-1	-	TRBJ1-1	CSVAEDTEAFF	TGCAGCGTCGCAGAGGACACTGAAGCTTTCTTT
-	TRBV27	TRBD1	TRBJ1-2	CASRRTGGLTYYYGYTF	TGTGCCAGCAGGCGGACAGGGGGTTTGACGTATTACTATGGCTACACCTTC